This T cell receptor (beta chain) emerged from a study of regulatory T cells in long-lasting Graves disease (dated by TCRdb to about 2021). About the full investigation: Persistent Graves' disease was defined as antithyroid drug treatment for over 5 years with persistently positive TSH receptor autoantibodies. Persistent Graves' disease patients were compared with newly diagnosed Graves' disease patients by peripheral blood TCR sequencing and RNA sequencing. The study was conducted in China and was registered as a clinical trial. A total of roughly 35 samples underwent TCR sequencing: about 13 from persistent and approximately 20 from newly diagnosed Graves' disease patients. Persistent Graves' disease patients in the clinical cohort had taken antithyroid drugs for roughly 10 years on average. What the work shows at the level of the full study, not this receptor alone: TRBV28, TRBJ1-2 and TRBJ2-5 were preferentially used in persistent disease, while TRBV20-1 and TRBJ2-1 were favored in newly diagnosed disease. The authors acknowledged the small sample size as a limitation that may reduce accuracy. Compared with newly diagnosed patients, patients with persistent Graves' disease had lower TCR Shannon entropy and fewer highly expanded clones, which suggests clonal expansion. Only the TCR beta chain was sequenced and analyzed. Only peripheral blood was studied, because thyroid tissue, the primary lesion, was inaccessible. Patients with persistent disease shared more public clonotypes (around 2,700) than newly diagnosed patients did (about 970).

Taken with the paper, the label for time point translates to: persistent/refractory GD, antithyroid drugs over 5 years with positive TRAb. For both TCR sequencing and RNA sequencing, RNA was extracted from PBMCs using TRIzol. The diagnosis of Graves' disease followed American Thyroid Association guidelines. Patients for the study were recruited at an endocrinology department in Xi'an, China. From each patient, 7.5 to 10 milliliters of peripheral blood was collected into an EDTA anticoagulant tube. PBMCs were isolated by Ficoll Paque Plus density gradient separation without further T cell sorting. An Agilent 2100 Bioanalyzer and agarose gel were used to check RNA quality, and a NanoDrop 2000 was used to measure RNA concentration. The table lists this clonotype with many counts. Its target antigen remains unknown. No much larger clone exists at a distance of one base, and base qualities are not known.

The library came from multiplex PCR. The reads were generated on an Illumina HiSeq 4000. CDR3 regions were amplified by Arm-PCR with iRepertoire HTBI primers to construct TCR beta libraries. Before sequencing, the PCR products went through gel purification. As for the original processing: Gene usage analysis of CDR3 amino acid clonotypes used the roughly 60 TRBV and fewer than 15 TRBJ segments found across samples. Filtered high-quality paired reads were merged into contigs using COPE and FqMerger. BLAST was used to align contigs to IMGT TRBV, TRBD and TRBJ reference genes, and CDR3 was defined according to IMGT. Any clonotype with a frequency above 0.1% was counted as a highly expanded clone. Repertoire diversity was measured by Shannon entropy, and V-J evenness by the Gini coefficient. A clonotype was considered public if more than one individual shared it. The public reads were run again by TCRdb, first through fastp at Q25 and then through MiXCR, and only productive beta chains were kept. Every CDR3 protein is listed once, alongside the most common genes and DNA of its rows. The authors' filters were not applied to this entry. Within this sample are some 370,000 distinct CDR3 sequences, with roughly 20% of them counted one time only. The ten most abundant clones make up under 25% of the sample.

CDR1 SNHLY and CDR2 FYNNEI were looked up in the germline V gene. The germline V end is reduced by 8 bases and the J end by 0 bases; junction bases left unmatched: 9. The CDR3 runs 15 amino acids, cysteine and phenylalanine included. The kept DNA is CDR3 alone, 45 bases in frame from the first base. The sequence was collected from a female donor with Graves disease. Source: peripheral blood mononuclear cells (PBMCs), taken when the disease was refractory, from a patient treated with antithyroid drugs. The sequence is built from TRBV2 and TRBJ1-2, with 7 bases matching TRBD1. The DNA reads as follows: TGTGCCAGCTCTAAGGGGCAGGGGGCTAACTATGGCTACACCTTC. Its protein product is CASSKGQGANYGYTF.